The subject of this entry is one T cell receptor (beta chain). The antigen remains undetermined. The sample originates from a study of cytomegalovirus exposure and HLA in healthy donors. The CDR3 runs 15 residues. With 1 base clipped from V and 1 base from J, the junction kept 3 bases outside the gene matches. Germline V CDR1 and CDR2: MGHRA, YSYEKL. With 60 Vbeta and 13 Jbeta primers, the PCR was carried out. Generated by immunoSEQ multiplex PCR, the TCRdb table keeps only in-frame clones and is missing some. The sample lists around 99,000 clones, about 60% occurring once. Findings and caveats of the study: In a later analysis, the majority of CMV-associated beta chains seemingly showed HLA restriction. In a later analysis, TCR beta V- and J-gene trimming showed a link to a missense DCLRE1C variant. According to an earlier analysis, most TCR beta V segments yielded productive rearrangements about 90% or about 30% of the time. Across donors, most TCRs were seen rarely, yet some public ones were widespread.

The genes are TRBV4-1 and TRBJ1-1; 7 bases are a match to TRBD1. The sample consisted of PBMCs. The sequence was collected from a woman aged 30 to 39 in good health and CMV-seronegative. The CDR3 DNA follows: TGCGCCAGCAGCCAAGGGAGGGACAGGAACACTGAAGCTTTCTTT. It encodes CASSQGRDRNTEAFF.